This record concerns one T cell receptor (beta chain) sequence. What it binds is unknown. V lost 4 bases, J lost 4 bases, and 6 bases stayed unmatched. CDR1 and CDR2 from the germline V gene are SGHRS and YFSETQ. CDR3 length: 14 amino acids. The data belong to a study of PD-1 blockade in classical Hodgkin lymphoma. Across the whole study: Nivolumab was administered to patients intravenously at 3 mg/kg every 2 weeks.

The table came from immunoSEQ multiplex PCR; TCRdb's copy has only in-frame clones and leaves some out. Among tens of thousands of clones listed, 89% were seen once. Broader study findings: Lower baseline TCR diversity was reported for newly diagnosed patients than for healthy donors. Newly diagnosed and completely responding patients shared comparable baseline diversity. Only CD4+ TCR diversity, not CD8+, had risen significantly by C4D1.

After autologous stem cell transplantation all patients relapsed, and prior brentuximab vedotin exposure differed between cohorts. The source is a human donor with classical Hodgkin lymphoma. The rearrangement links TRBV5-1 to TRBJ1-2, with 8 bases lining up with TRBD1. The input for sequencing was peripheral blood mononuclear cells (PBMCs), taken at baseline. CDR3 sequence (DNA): TGCGCCAGCAGCCCGGGACAGGCGCTCTATGGCTACACCTTC. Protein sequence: CASSPGQALYGYTF.